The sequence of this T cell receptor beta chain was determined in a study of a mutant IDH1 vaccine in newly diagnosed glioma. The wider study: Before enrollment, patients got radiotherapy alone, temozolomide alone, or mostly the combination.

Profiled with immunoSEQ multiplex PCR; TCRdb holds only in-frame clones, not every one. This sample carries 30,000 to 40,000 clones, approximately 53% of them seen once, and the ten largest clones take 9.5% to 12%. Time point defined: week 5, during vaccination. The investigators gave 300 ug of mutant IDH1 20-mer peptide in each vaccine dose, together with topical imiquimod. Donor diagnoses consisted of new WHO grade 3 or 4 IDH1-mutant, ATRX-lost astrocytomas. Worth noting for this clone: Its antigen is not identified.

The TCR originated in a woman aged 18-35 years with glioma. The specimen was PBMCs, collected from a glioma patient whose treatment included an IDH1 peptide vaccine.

The CDR3 reads CASSPYRDLRTGELFF. CDR3 DNA sequence: TGTGCCAGCAGCCCCTACCGGGACTTACGCACCGGGGAGCTGTTTTTT. The chain couples TRBV14 to TRBJ2-2, with D perhaps matching TRBD2 (6 bases). This CDR3 contains 16 residues. The ends were cut back, 4 bases at V and 4 bases at J, with 16 bases in the middle. Per germline, CDR1 SGHDN and CDR2 FVKESK. Looking up the rest from reference TRBV14 and TRBJ2-2 gives the full variable domain: EAGVTQFPSHSVIEKGQTVTLRCDPISGHDNLYWYRRVMGKEIKFLLHFVKESKQDESGMPNNRFLAERTGGTYSTLKVQPAELEDSGVYFCASSPYRDLRTGELFFGEGSRLTVL.